The TCR beta chain under discussion was sequenced for a study of blood T cell repertoires in COVID-19. Across the study: PBMCs, B-cell-depleted T cells, or T cells provided the cDNA or gDNA that made up the material.

The assay was immunoSEQ multiplex PCR, and TCRdb's table has in-frame clones only and misses some. Among approximately 150,000 clones listed, about 90% were seen once. Germline loops: CDR1 SGHRS, CDR2 YFSETQ. This CDR3 spans 16 amino acids. V lost 2 bases, J lost 9 bases, and 13 bases stayed unmatched. Within the 2 weeks before study entry, each person in the exposed group met a COVID-19 case. The TCR sequence derives from a woman between 35 and 50 years old who had been exposed to COVID-19. The J gene is TRBJ2-1, the V gene TRBV5-1; TRBD1 matches 8 bases. The specimen sequenced was PBMCs or T cells enriched from blood (not recorded which). The CDR3 is CASSLPGQGVSGEQFF. CDR3 nucleotides: TGCGCCAGCAGCTTACCTGGACAGGGAGTTTCGGGTGAGCAGTTCTTC.